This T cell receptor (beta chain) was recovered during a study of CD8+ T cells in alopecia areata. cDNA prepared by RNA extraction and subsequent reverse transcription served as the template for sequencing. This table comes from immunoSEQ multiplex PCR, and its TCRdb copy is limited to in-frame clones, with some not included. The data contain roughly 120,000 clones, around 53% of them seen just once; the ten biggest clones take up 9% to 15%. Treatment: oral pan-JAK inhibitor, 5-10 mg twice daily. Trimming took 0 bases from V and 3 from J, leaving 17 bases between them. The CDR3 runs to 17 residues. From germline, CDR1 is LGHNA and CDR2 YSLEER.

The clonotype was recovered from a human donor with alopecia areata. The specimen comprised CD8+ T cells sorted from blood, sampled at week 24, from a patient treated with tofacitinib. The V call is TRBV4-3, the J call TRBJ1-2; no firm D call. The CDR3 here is CASSQDGYESGDYGYTF. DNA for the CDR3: TGCGCCAGCAGCCAAGACGGATATGAGTCCGGAGACTATGGCTACACCTTC.